This T cell receptor (beta chain) was recovered during a study of T cells in Graves' hyperthyroidism and ophthalmopathy. TCR beta CDR3 regions were amplified from RNA. With the HTBI primer set, the TCR CDR3 went through a first round of RT-PCR. A single record per CDR3 protein comes from TCRdb applying MiXCR to the multiplex PCR reads. The sample consists of hundreds of thousands of distinct CDR3 sequences, roughly 20% of them appearing once. This clonotype was seen at least ten times. More than 9.5 ml fresh peripheral blood yielded the PBMCs. The CDR3 contains 16 residues. Germline V gene lookup returns CDR1 SNHLY and CDR2 FYNNEI. With V trimmed by 6 bases and J by 1 base, 7 bases remained unmatched.

This chain links TRBV2 with TRBJ2-2, with 8 positions matching TRBD1. The sequence was collected from a young man with Graves' ophthalmopathy. Sequencing input: blood. CDR3 sequence (DNA): TGTGCCAGCAGGGTCTCCGGGACAGGGAACACCGGGGAGCTGTTTTTT. This sequence encodes CASRVSGTGNTGELFF.